One TCR beta chain is described in this entry. Antigen unknown. Every TCR beta cDNA library bore unique molecular identifiers. The yield from approximately 1 to 10 million T cells was roughly 500,000 cDNA molecules in total. MiXCR, applied by TCRdb to the PCR reads, yields one record per CDR3 protein. Among some 890,000 distinct CDR3 sequences, roughly 58% were seen once, and the ten largest hold roughly 4.4%. This record belongs to a study of post-analysis software for immune sequencing data. At the level of the study: Several disease courses (relapsing-remitting, secondary progressive and progressive-relapsing) of multiple sclerosis were included.

Study findings and constraints: Controls had lower frequencies than patients of about 5 TRBV segments, which included TRBV5-6, TRBV5-1 and TRBV20-1. Comparison with controls showed significantly lower normalized Chao1 diversity in multiple sclerosis patients.

The germline V gene has CDR1 SQVTM and CDR2 ANQGSEA. V lost 6 bases, J lost 4 bases, and 9 bases stayed unmatched. This CDR3 is 14 amino acids long. The gene calls are TRBV29-1 and TRBJ1-2; 9 bases match TRBD1. Sequenced sample: blood. This clonotype was obtained from a girl aged 5 to 17 with multiple sclerosis. This CDR3 is CSVPGQGTSYGYTF. In DNA, the CDR3 is TGCAGCGTCCCCGGACAGGGGACAAGCTATGGCTACACCTTC.